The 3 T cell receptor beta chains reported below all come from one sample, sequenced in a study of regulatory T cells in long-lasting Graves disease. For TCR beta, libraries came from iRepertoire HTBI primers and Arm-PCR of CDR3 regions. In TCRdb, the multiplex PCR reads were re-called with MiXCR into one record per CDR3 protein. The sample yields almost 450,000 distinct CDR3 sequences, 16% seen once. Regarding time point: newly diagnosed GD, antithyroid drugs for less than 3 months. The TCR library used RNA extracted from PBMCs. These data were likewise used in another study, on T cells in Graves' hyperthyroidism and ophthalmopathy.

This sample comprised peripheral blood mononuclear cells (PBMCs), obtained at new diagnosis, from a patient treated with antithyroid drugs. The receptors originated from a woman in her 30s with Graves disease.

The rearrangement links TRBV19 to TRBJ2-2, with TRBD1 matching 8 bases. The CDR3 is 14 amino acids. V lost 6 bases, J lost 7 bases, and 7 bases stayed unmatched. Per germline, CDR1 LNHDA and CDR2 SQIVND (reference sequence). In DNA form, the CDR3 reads TGTGCCAGTAGAACCCAGGGGGCGAACGGGGAGCTGTTTTTT. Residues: CASRTQGANGELFF.

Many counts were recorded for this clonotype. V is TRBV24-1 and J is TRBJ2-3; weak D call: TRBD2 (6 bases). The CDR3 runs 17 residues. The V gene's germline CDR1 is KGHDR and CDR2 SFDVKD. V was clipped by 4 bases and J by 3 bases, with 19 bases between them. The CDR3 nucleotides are TGTGCCACCAGTGACTCACCGAATGCGGGACCAACAGATACGCAGTATTTT. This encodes CATSDSPNAGPTDTQYF.

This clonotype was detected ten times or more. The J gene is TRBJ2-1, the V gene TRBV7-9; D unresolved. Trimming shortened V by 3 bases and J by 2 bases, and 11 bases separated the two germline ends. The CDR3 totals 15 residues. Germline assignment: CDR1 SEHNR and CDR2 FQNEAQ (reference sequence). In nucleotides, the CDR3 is TGTGCCAGCAGCTTGGGCGATCCCACCTACAATGAGCAGTTCTTC. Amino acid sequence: CASSLGDPTYNEQFF.